Listed below are T cell receptor beta chains from one sample, sequenced in a study of shared clonotypes between healthy human individuals. The assay was immunoSEQ multiplex PCR, and TCRdb's table has in-frame clones only and misses some. The sample lists some 980,000 clones; 76% were seen once. The sample was memory CD4+ T cells sorted from blood. These receptor sequences come from a young man in good health. Both conserved end residues are part of each CDR3. D genes are given only for firm matches. The size field is filled for only some rows; it gives once, few, many or a size class.

14,NA,NA,TRBJ1-2,TRBV18,TGTGCCAGCTCACCAAATTATCAGGTCTATGGCTACACCTTC,CASSPNYQVYGYTF
13,NA,few,TRBJ1-1,TRBV27,TGTGCCAGCAGTCCGCAGAAATACACTGAAGCTTTCTTT,CASSPQKYTEAFF
14,NA,NA,TRBJ2-4,TRBV2,TGTGCCAGCAACACGGACAGAAGTTTAAACATTCAGTACTTC,CASNTDRSLNIQYF
17,TRBD1,NA,TRBJ2-2,TRBV9,TGTGCCAGCAGCGGCAGGGACAGGGGGTCAGGCACCGGGGAGCTGTTTTTT,CASSGRDRGSGTGELFF
15,NA,NA,TRBJ2-7,TRBV28,TGTGCCAGCAGTTTAGGCGGGGGCACCTCCTACGAGCAGTACTTC,CASSLGGGTSYEQYF
14,TRBD1,NA,TRBJ1-2,TRBV27,TGTGCCAGCGGCTTATCGGGACAGGGTGAAGGCTACACCTTC,CASGLSGQGEGYTF
14,TRBD1,few,TRBJ1-2,TRBV29-1,TGCAGCGTTGAGAGGAACAGGGGCGGCTATGGCTACACCTTC,CSVERNRGGYGYTF
15,TRBD1,few,TRBJ1-1,TRBV6-5,TGTGCCAGCAGTGGCTCGACAGGGGGCCACACTGAAGCTTTCTTT,CASSGSTGGHTEAFF
15,NA,many,TRBJ1-2,TRBV19,TGTGCCAGTAGTATGTGGGACGGCGCTAACTATGGCTACACCTTC,CASSMWDGANYGYTF
15,TRBD1,few,TRBJ1-1,TRBV19,TGTGCCAGTAATCCCCCGGGACAGGGGTTCGCTGAAGCTTTCTTT,CASNPPGQGFAEAFF
16,NA,NA,TRBJ1-6,TRBV7-2,TGTGCCAGCAGTCAAGCTGGGGGGCCCTATAATTCACCCCTCCACTTT,CASSQAGGPYNSPLHF
14,TRBD1,once,TRBJ2-7,TRBV11-2,TGTGCCAGCAGCATACAGGGGGGCTCCTACGAGCAGTACTTC,CASSIQGGSYEQYF
16,TRBD2,NA,TRBJ2-3,TRBV18,TGTGCCAGCTCCCCTCGCACTAGCGGCCCCACAGATACGCAGTATTTT,CASSPRTSGPTDTQYF
14,TRBD1,few,TRBJ1-6,TRBV10-2,TGCGCCAGCACCCCAGGGGGGGGTCTCTCACCCCTCCACTTT,CASTPGGGLSPLHF
13,NA,NA,TRBJ2-5,TRBV5-4,TGTGCCAGCAGCTCCCTGGAGACGGAGACCCAGTACTTC,CASSSLETETQYF
17,TRBD1,NA,TRBJ2-2,TRBV5-1,TGCGCCAGCAGCTTGGAACCGCAGGGGGCCAACACCGGGGAGCTGTTTTTT,CASSLEPQGANTGELFF
15,NA,NA,TRBJ2-7,TRBV11-2,TGTGCCAGCAGCTTATCCGGTTCCGGGGTCTACGAGCAGTACTTC,CASSLSGSGVYEQYF
12,NA,NA,TRBJ2-3,TRBV6-5,TGTGCCAGCAGTCCCAGTATTGGGACGCAGTATTTT,CASSPSIGTQYF
14,NA,few,TRBJ1-5,TRBV21-1,TGTGCCAGCAGCAAAGGACAGGGGGTTCAGCCCCAGCATTTT,CASSKGQGVQPQHF
13,NA,NA,TRBJ2-5,TRBV19,TGTGCCAGTAGTCCAGGGGACCTAATGAGCCAGTACTTC,CASSPGDLMSQYF
14,NA,few,TRBJ1-3,TRBV2,TGTGCCAGTAACCCACGAGTCTCTGGAAACACCATATATTTT,CASNPRVSGNTIYF
15,TRBD2,NA,TRBJ2-3,TRBV6-5,TGTGCCAGCAGTTACGGGGGACTAGCGGGTATCACGCAGTATTTT,CASSYGGLAGITQYF
13,TRBD1,NA,TRBJ2-7,TRBV29-1,TGCAGCGTTAAGAAGGACAGGGGATCCGAGCAGTACTTC,CSVKKDRGSEQYF
17,NA,NA,TRBJ2-5,TRBV9,TGTGCCAGCAGCGCAAGCCATAACCCGGGACAAAGGGAGACCCAGTACTTC,CASSASHNPGQRETQYF
11,NA,many,TRBJ1-1,TRBV5-4,TGTGCCAGCAGCTTTAACACTGAAGCTTTCTTT,CASSFNTEAFF
11,NA,NA,TRBJ2-1,TRBV11-2,TGTGCCAGCAGCTCGGAGTATGAGCAGTTCTTC,CASSSEYEQFF
15,NA,NA,TRBJ2-7,TRBV6-5,TGTGCCAGCAGCCGGGACTCCGTAGGCTCCTACGAGCAGTACTTC,CASSRDSVGSYEQYF
13,NA,NA,TRBJ2-3,TRBV7-2,TGTGCCAGCAGCTTAGCCATCACAGATACGCAGTATTTT,CASSLAITDTQYF
16,TRBD1,NA,TRBJ1-6,TRBV19,TGTGCCAGTAGTGCCAGGGGACAGAGCAGAAATTCACCCCTCCACTTT,CASSARGQSRNSPLHF
15,NA,once,TRBJ2-2,TRBV6-5,TGTGCCAGCAGTTACTCGAACGCGGGTACCGGGGAGCTGTTTTTT,CASSYSNAGTGELFF
14,NA,NA,TRBJ1-1,TRBV7-9,TGTGCCAGCAGTCGCGGGTCAATACTGCTTGAAGCTTTCTTT,CASSRGSILLEAFF
15,NA,NA,TRBJ2-3,TRBV5-6,TGTGCCAGCAGCCACGGGGTAGCCGGAACAGATACGCAGTATTTT,CASSHGVAGTDTQYF
16,TRBD2,NA,TRBJ2-7,TRBV19,TGTGCCAGTAGTGACCGAGCGGGGCTCAGCTCCTACGAGCAGTACTTC,CASSDRAGLSSYEQYF
16,NA,NA,TRBJ2-5,TRBV7-9,TGTGCCAGCAGCTTAGCCGGCGGGGCCGTCCAAGAGACCCAGTACTTC,CASSLAGGAVQETQYF
13,NA,NA,TRBJ2-2,TRBV4-3,TGCGCCAGCAGCCAAGAAGGCGGCGGGGAGCTGTTTTTT,CASSQEGGGELFF
16,TRBD1,few,TRBJ2-1,TRBV7-3,TGTGCCAGCAGCTTACCCTACAGGGGCGGCTACAATGAGCAGTTCTTC,CASSLPYRGGYNEQFF
16,NA,NA,TRBJ2-5,TRBV5-1,TGCGCCAGCAGCTTGGGAACCCTAGCCAACCAAGAGACCCAGTACTTC,CASSLGTLANQETQYF
11,NA,NA,TRBJ2-7,TRBV27,TGTGCCAGCAGTTTAGGCCACGAGCAGTACTTC,CASSLGHEQYF
15,NA,once,TRBJ2-7,TRBV18,TGTGCCAGCTCACCCCAAGAGGTGGGTTCCTACGAGCAGTACTTC,CASSPQEVGSYEQYF
14,NA,few,TRBJ2-7,TRBV5-6,TGTGCCAGCAGCTTGCGACGGGACTCGCCCGAGCAGTACTTC,CASSLRRDSPEQYF
15,NA,NA,TRBJ1-5,TRBV6-1,TGTGCCAGCATGCTTAGAGACAGCTACAATCAGCCCCAGCATTTT,CASMLRDSYNQPQHF
15,TRBD1,NA,TRBJ1-2,TRBV6-6,TGTGCCACCTCCATGTTCACTGGGACAGGGGCTGGCTACACCTTC,CATSMFTGTGAGYTF
16,NA,few,TRBJ2-5,TRBV5-4,TGTGCCAGCAGCTCGAAGCTCAGTCCTGCCCGGGAGACCCAGTACTTC,CASSSKLSPARETQYF
16,NA,NA,TRBJ2-5,TRBV5-1,TGCGCCAGCAGCTTCAATTTAAAAAGGTACCAAGAGACCCAGTACTTC,CASSFNLKRYQETQYF
13,NA,once,TRBJ1-2,TRBV30,TGTGCCTGGAGTGTACCGGGAGGGTACATTCCTAGTTTC,CAWSVPGGYIPSF
16,NA,NA,TRBJ2-3,TRBV5-1,TGCGCCAGCAGCTTGGGAGGGACAACAGTTACAGATACGCAGTATTTT,CASSLGGTTVTDTQYF
13,NA,NA,TRBJ2-5,TRBV2,TGTGCCAGCAGTGGCACCCTCGGGGGGACCCAGTACTTC,CASSGTLGGTQYF
13,NA,NA,TRBJ1-4,TRBV10-3,TGTGCCATCAGTGAAGGGGTAAATGAAAAACTGTTTTTT,CAISEGVNEKLFF
13,NA,NA,TRBJ2-7,TRBV5-1,TGCGCCAGCAGGCCCGTCCAGGGCTACGAGCAGTACTTC,CASRPVQGYEQYF
16,NA,NA,TRBJ1-4,TRBV2,TGTGCCAGCGCCATCCTGACAGGTGCAACTAATGAAAAACTGTTTTTT,CASAILTGATNEKLFF
16,TRBD1,NA,TRBJ2-7,TRBV6-6,TGTGCCAGCAGTTACCAGACAGGGAACAAAATCTACGAGCAGTACTTC,CASSYQTGNKIYEQYF